Sequencing of this T cell receptor (beta chain) was carried out in a study of T cell responses to AZD1222 COVID-19 vaccine. Study results and limitations: Every sample of the repertoires postdated the peak T cell response. Females made up more of the donors, who were largely white British, and clonal diversity may have come out too low. Spike regions recognized by vaccine-associated CD4 TCRs spanned the protein, led by 160-218 and 743-854.

Profiled with immunoSEQ multiplex PCR; TCRdb holds only in-frame clones, not every one. The table shows 140,000 to 150,000 clones, with around 94% occurring only once. The germline gives CDR1 SGHTA, CDR2 FQGNSA. V lost 5 bases and J lost 3, with 10 bases in between. The CDR3 has 13 amino acids. Points on this clone: Its cognate antigen is unknown.

The sample here was peripheral blood, taken after recovery from COVID-19. The receptor comes from an adult who had recovered from COVID-19. This chain connects TRBV7-2 to TRBJ2-5, with D unresolved. The CDR3 sequence is CASSRERKETQYF. CDR3 in DNA: TGTGCCAGCAGCCGCGAAAGGAAAGAGACCCAGTACTTC.